This T cell receptor beta chain stems from a study of cytomegalovirus exposure and HLA in healthy donors. 60 Vbeta and 13 Jbeta primers were used in PCR. Clones were sequenced by immunoSEQ multiplex PCR, and TCRdb holds only the in-frame ones, with some missing. Of some 150,000 clones in the sample, about three quarters are singletons; the top ten hold about 2.7%. The study, taken as a whole, reports: Later analysis suggested most CMV-associated TCR beta chains were HLA-restricted. A previous analysis found most TCR beta V segments productive roughly 87% or roughly 30% of the time. Among donors in an Asian-associated ancestry cluster, a later analysis reportedly found fewer N-insertions than the roughly 700-donor mean. It was shown in a later analysis that HLA-associated TCR beta chains were more clonally expanded than other, equally common chains.

This clone showed up just once. Its specificity is not known. CDR3 size: 15 residues. Germline V gene data show CDR1 as SEHNR and CDR2 as FQNEAQ (reference sequence). Trimming took 4 bases from V and 6 from J; bases not matched to a gene: 8. Input material: PBMCs. The chain recombines TRBV7-9 with TRBJ1-1; 10 bases align to TRBD1. The receptor was derived from a woman aged 30 to 39 in good health and CMV-seronegative. CDR3 region: CASSSPGQGQSEAFF. The CDR3, as DNA: TGTGCCAGCAGCTCACCGGGACAGGGGCAGTCTGAAGCTTTCTTT.